This T cell receptor beta chain was retrieved from a study of shared clonotypes between healthy human individuals. When replicate PCRs were run on unsorted PBMC, they used approximately 0.3 ug DNA, approximately 31,000 T cell genomes. Measured with immunoSEQ multiplex PCR; TCRdb has only the in-frame clones, and not every one. The sample lists hundreds of thousands of clones, around 78% occurring once. The healthy adult donors were HIV-negative and reported no recent acute infections or vaccinations. Study results and limitations: Donors were few, which limited the genetic and exposure-history diversity represented.

The table lists this clone with a count of one. Antigen unknown. This receptor was obtained from a woman between 35 and 50 years old in good health. Some clones in this sample may be carry-over from other donors' samples. Sequences were obtained from PBMCs.

CDR3 region: CASSLPRRGSDTQYF. CDR3 bases: TGTGCCAGCAGTTTACCCAGGCGGGGGTCAGATACGCAGTATTTT. This rearrangement joins TRBV28 to TRBJ2-3; TRBD2 aligns across 7 bases. Germline trimming cut 2 bases from V and 4 bases from J; bases unmatched to any gene: 6. The CDR3 runs 15 residues. CDR1 and CDR2 (germline): MDHEN, SYDVKM.